The sequence of this T cell receptor beta chain was determined in a study of T-cell memory formation after mild COVID-19. V was clipped by 2 bases and J by 0 bases, with 10 bases between them. This CDR3 has 15 residues. Study outcomes and limitations: Memory cells collected pre-infection included some clones that later responded, suggesting cross-reactive memory joined.

From the 5' RACE reads, TCRdb called clonotypes with MiXCR, one entry per CDR3 protein. The top ten clones hold 13% of a sample with 350,000 to 450,000 distinct CDR3 sequences, approximately 27% of them seen once. Worth noting for this clonotype: Its target is not known.

This chain links TRBV12-3 or TRBV12-4 with TRBJ1-1, with D unclear. The sequencing input was PBMCs or a T cell subset sorted from them (not recorded which). The sequence was collected from an adult woman who had mild COVID-19 (a few samples of this study predate the infection). Cell type and time point are not known. The CDR3 DNA follows: TGTGCCAGCAGTTTATTTTCTAGATTGAACACTGAAGCTTTCTTT. Residues: CASSLFSRLNTEAFF.